This is a list of T cell receptor beta chains from one sample in a study of T cell responses to AZD1222 COVID-19 vaccine. Assay: immunoSEQ multiplex PCR; the TCRdb copy retains only in-frame clones and omits some. The data show 95,000 to 120,000 clones, with about 92% seen just once and 3.1% held by the top ten. The sample was peripheral blood, taken on day 0 of MenACWY control vaccination. Source of these receptors: an adult in good health. CDR3s include the opening cysteine and the closing phenylalanine or tryptophan. The D gene is left open where the match is weak. Size is stated for part of the rows, as once, few or many counts, or as a class when the clone is expanded.

TRBJ2-5	TRBV7-2	-	-	TGTGCCAGCAGCTTAGGGGGCGAAGAGACCCAGTACTTC	CASSLGGEETQYF
TRBJ2-5	TRBV7-6	-	-	TGTGCCAGCAGCTTACAGGGTTGGGAGACCCAGTACTTC	CASSLQGWETQYF
TRBJ1-2	TRBV28	-	-	TGTGCCAGCAGTACCAGGGCTAACTATGGCTACACCTTC	CASSTRANYGYTF
TRBJ1-2	TRBV18	-	-	TGTGCCAGCTCACGACCTCTGGGTGGCTACACCTTC	CASSRPLGGYTF
TRBJ1-6	TRBV5-1	-	TRBD1	TGCGCCACCCGACAGGGTGAAGGTCATTCACCCCTCCACTTT	CATRQGEGHSPLHF
TRBJ1-1	TRBV19	-	-	TGTGCCAGTAATAGTAGGGGTGGTGGAAGCACTGAAGCTTTCTTT	CASNSRGGGSTEAFF
TRBJ2-7	TRBV6-2/TRBV6-3	-	-	TGTGCCAGCAGCCAAAGGGGCCACGAGCAGTACTTC	CASSQRGHEQYF
TRBJ2-7	TRBV5-1	-	-	TGCGCCAGCAGCTTGGGGGGTTCCGGTTTCTACGAGCAGTACTTC	CASSLGGSGFYEQYF
TRBJ2-1	TRBV19	-	-	TGTGCCAGTAGTTCAGGGTCGAGCTCCTACAATGAGCAGTTCTTC	CASSSGSSSYNEQFF
TRBJ2-3	TRBV2	-	-	TGTGCCAGCAGTGAAGCAACAGCCACAGATACGCAGTATTTT	CASSEATATDTQYF
TRBJ2-5	TRBV7-9	-	-	TGTGCCAGCAGCCCTGCGGGTCACCGGGCAGAGACCCAGTACTTC	CASSPAGHRAETQYF
TRBJ1-5	TRBV11-2	-	-	TGTGCCAGCAGCTTAGGGGGGTCTTGGAATCAGCCCCAGCATTTT	CASSLGGSWNQPQHF
TRBJ1-3	TRBV25-1	-	-	TGTGCCAGCAGATCGCGGAGCTCTGGAAACACCATATATTTT	CASRSRSSGNTIYF
TRBJ1-1	TRBV29-1	-	TRBD1	TGCAGCGTTACGGGACAGTTGAACACTGAAGCTTTCTTT	CSVTGQLNTEAFF
TRBJ2-7	TRBV11-2	-	-	TGTGCCAGCAGCTTAGATCAGGTCAGCTCCTACGAGCAGTACTTC	CASSLDQVSSYEQYF
TRBJ1-6	TRBV19	-	-	TGTGCCAGTAGTCCGCAGCCCTTAAATTCACCCCTCCACTTT	CASSPQPLNSPLHF
TRBJ1-1	TRBV9	-	-	TGTGCCAGCAGCGGAGGGGCAGGGCTTTCGGACACTGAAGCTTTCTTT	CASSGGAGLSDTEAFF
TRBJ1-2	TRBV6-1	-	-	TGTGCCAGCAGTGAGGAGGAAGGGTTTTCTGGCTACACCTTC	CASSEEEGFSGYTF
TRBJ2-7	TRBV2	-	-	TGTGCCAGCAGTGGGACAGTTTCCCCCTACGAGCAGTACTTC	CASSGTVSPYEQYF
TRBJ1-5	TRBV30	-	TRBD1	TGTGCCTGGGGCGGTGGGACAGTATATAGCAATCAGCCCCAGCATTTT	CAWGGGTVYSNQPQHF
TRBJ1-1	TRBV5-4	-	-	TGTGCCAGCAGCTTCGAGGGAAGGACTGAAGCTTTCTTT	CASSFEGRTEAFF
TRBJ2-7	TRBV27	-	TRBD2	TGTGCCAGCGGGCTAGCGGGGGGTTACGAGCAGTACTTC	CASGLAGGYEQYF
TRBJ2-1	TRBV7-9	-	TRBD1	TGTGCCAGCAGCTCCGGACAGGGTTGGAATGAGCAGTTCTTC	CASSSGQGWNEQFF
TRBJ2-1	TRBV4-2	-	-	TGTGCCAGCAGCCAAGATCTCATTGAATACAATGAGCAGTTCTTC	CASSQDLIEYNEQFF
TRBJ1-6	TRBV15	-	-	TGTGCCACCAGCAGAGTTCAGCTCCCGAGCTCCTATAATTCACCCCTCCACTTT	CATSRVQLPSSYNSPLHF
TRBJ1-1	TRBV4-2	-	-	TGTGCCAGCAGCCGACTCGAGATAAACACTGAAGCTTTCTTT	CASSRLEINTEAFF
TRBJ1-1	TRBV29-1	-	-	TGCAGCGTTGTGGGTGGCATTTCGAACACTGAAGCTTTCTTT	CSVVGGISNTEAFF
TRBJ1-4	TRBV2	-	-	TGTGCCAGCGGAGGGAATAAACTGTTTTTT	CASGGNKLFF
TRBJ1-3	TRBV7-6	-	-	TGTGCCAGCAGCTTAGCGCTTTCGGGGGGTGGAAACACCATATATTTT	CASSLALSGGGNTIYF
TRBJ1-4	TRBV4-2	-	-	TGTGCCAGCAGCCAAGAGCTGCAGGAGGGCGAAAAACTGTTTTTT	CASSQELQEGEKLFF
TRBJ2-5	TRBV6-6	-	-	TGTGCCAGCAGCCACCCCCAGGCAGGGGAAGAGACCCAGTACTTC	CASSHPQAGEETQYF
TRBJ1-5	TRBV5-1	once	-	TGCGCCAGCAGCTTGGAACGGAATCAGCCCCAGCATTTT	CASSLERNQPQHF
TRBJ2-1	TRBV7-2	once	TRBD2	TGTGCCAGCAGCTCCACTAGCGGGGGGGCCTATGAGCAGTTCTTC	CASSSTSGGAYEQFF
TRBJ1-1	TRBV7-2	-	TRBD1	TGTGCCAGCAGCTCCCGGACAGGAACGGTAATGAACACTGAAGCTTTCTTT	CASSSRTGTVMNTEAFF
TRBJ1-2	TRBV12-5	-	-	TGTGCTAGTGGTTTGGCCCTAGCCCGGACAGATTATGGCTACACCTTC	CASGLALARTDYGYTF
TRBJ1-5	TRBV3-1/TRBV3-2	-	TRBD1	TGTGCCAGCAGCCAAGACCCAGGGGGAGGTCAGCCCCAGCATTTT	CASSQDPGGGQPQHF
TRBJ1-2	TRBV27	few	TRBD1	TGTGCCAGCAGTCTCAGGGGGACAGGGGGCAACTATGGCTACACCTTC	CASSLRGTGGNYGYTF
TRBJ1-6	TRBV6-6	-	-	TGTGCCAGCATGGGGGGGGTGTCTAATTCACCCCTCCACTTT	CASMGGVSNSPLHF
TRBJ1-1	TRBV2	-	TRBD1	TGTGCCAGCAGTACGACAGGGGGCTTGACTGAAGCTTTCTTT	CASSTTGGLTEAFF
TRBJ2-1	TRBV6-1	-	-	TGTGCCAGCAGTGAATGGGGGCTGGGGTCCGGAGGCAATGAGCAGTTCTTC	CASSEWGLGSGGNEQFF
TRBJ2-3	TRBV9	-	-	TGTGCCAGCAGCGTAGCTCCCGGAGGAAGCACAGATACGCAGTATTTT	CASSVAPGGSTDTQYF
TRBJ2-1	TRBV12-3/TRBV12-4	-	-	TGTGCCAGCAGTCCCCCGGGGGATGAGCAGTTCTTC	CASSPPGDEQFF
TRBJ1-5	TRBV7-9	-	-	TGTGCCAGCAGCTTAGGGACGGGGGCCCCGAACAATCAGCCCCAGCATTTT	CASSLGTGAPNNQPQHF
TRBJ1-5	TRBV10-3	-	-	TGTGCCATCAGTGAGTCGGGACGCTCCAATCAGCCCCAGCATTTT	CAISESGRSNQPQHF
TRBJ1-1	TRBV5-1	-	TRBD1	TGCGCCAGCAGCTTGGCCCCTCAGACAGGGTCTGAAGCTTTCTTT	CASSLAPQTGSEAFF
TRBJ1-2	TRBV5-5	-	-	TGTGCCAGCAGCTCGACTGACAACCCCTATGGCTACACCTTC	CASSSTDNPYGYTF
TRBJ2-3	TRBV24-1	-	-	TGTGCCACCAGTGATTTTAAGGAACCTCGGGATACGCAGTATTTT	CATSDFKEPRDTQYF
TRBJ1-4	TRBV7-9	-	-	TGTGCCAGCAGCTTAAGCTTTCAGGCCAATGAAAAACTGTTTTTT	CASSLSFQANEKLFF
TRBJ1-2	TRBV11-2	-	-	TGTGCCAGTACCCCCCCGGGGGGCACACCCTATGGCTACACCTTC	CASTPPGGTPYGYTF
TRBJ2-1	TRBV5-1	once	-	TGCGCCAGCAGCGCTACCCGGGACGGCTACTACAATGAGCAGTTCTTC	CASSATRDGYYNEQFF
TRBJ1-2	TRBV10-3	once	TRBD1	TGTGCCATCAGTGAGTCACAGGGGGGAGGCTACACCTTC	CAISESQGGGYTF
TRBJ1-1	TRBV19	-	TRBD1	TGTGCCAGTAGTATGCGGACAGGGCACATGAACACTGAAGCTTTCTTT	CASSMRTGHMNTEAFF
TRBJ2-7	TRBV6-5	-	TRBD1	TGTGCCAGCAGTTCCGACAGGGCGTCCTACGAGCAGTACTTC	CASSSDRASYEQYF
TRBJ1-3	TRBV6-5	once	-	TGTGCCAGCAGACCGACATGGCGAGTAAACACCATATATTTT	CASRPTWRVNTIYF
TRBJ1-4	TRBV4-2	-	-	TGTGCCAGCAGCCAAGCCCCCGCGAGGCTAGCTAATGAAAAACTGTTTTTT	CASSQAPARLANEKLFF